This entry lists 26 T cell receptor beta chains sequenced from one sample in a study of T cell responses to AZD1222 COVID-19 vaccine. The protocol was immunoSEQ multiplex PCR, while the TCRdb copy is restricted to in-frame clones and leaves out a portion. The sample holds roughly 100,000 clones, roughly 86% seen once. Sequenced material: peripheral blood, taken 28 days after the second dose of the MenACWY control vaccine. Every receptor here comes from an adult who received the MenACWY meningococcal vaccine as a control.

The chain links TRBV11-3 to TRBJ2-1; 10 bases are shared with TRBD1. Germline CDR1 reads SGHNT; CDR2 reads YENEEA. This CDR3 spans 15 amino acids. V shed 5 bases, J shed 6 bases, and the junction held 7 bases outside the gene matches. CDR3 nucleotide sequence: TGTGCCAGCAGCGGGGGGACAGGGGACCTCAATGAGCAGTTCTTC. Translated, it gives CASSGGTGDLNEQFF.

The chain employs TRBV11-2 and TRBJ2-2; D is possibly TRBD2 (6 bases). Per the germline V gene, CDR1 is SGHAT and CDR2 is FQNNGV. The V gene lost 1 base and the J gene lost 6 bases, with 9 bases spanning the gap. The CDR3 totals 14 residues. The CDR3 loop is CASSLGRRAGELFF. For the CDR3, the DNA is TGTGCCAGCAGCTTAGGGAGGAGGGCCGGGGAGCTGTTTTTT.

The chain employs TRBV9 and TRBJ2-3; 9 nucleotides match TRBD2. The CDR3 loop spans 16 amino acids. The V gene end was trimmed by 2 bases and the J gene end by 2 bases; junction bases not matched to a gene: 6. Germline V gene lookup returns CDR1 SGDLS and CDR2 YYNGEE. CDR3 sequence reads: CASSVGTSLFTDTQYF. CDR3 nucleotide sequence: TGTGCCAGCAGCGTGGGGACTAGCCTATTCACAGATACGCAGTATTTT. Looking up the rest from reference TRBV9 and TRBJ2-3 gives the full variable domain: DSGVTQTPKHLITATGQRVTLRCSPRSGDLSVYWYQQSLDQGLQFLIQYYNGEERAKGNILERFSAQQFPDLHSELNLSSLELGDSALYFCASSVGTSLFTDTQYFGPGTRLTVL.

The V and J genes are TRBV6-2 or TRBV6-3 and TRBJ2-7, with D possibly TRBD2 on 5 matching bases. Trimming removed 2 bases from V and 12 bases from J, with 17 bases in between. The CDR3 runs to 13 residues. CDR1 is MNHEY, CDR2 SVGEGT, per germline. For the CDR3, the DNA is TGTGCCAGCAGTTACCCGCCCCAACGGGGTCTGTACTTC. This codes for CASSYPPQRGLYF.

CDR3 in amino acids: CAWSVLQSVTEAFF. DNA of the CDR3: TGTGCCTGGAGTGTTCTACAGTCGGTAACTGAAGCTTTCTTT. The rearrangement links TRBV30 to TRBJ1-1; the D is unclear. Trimming left V 0 bases short and J 5 bases short, with 13 bases between. This CDR3 region has 14 residues. Germline V CDR1 and CDR2: GTSNPN, SVGIG (reference sequence).

The chain is built from TRBV28 and TRBJ1-5; D is undetermined. V lost 2 bases, J lost 9 bases, and 17 bases lay in between. This CDR3 comprises 15 residues. Germline CDR1 MDHEN, CDR2 SYDVKM. The CDR3 nucleotides read TGTGCCAGCAGTTTAGGCTCACGGGGTTTTCGGCCCCAGCATTTT. Residues: CASSLGSRGFRPQHF.

The chain employs TRBV9 and TRBJ2-2; 7 positions match TRBD1. After removal of 3 bases from V and 4 bases from J, the junction contained 6 bases not matched to a gene. The CDR3 spans 15 residues. Germline V gives CDR1 SGDLS, CDR2 YYNGEE. CDR3 sequence: CASSAQGSGTGELFF. CDR3 nucleotides: TGTGCCAGCAGCGCACAGGGGAGTGGCACCGGGGAGCTGTTTTTT.

This sequence joins TRBV4-2 and TRBJ2-1; tentative D call: TRBD2 (5 bases). V was trimmed by 3 bases and J by 7 bases, leaving 13 bases between them. The CDR3 extends over 14 amino acids. Germline V gene sequence: CDR1 LGHNA, CDR2 YNFKEQ. As DNA, the CDR3 is TGTGCCAGCAGCCAGTCCTCGGGGTTGAATGAGCAGTTCTTC. Translation: CASSQSSGLNEQFF.

This clone was detected a few times. This chain joins TRBV6-5 and TRBJ1-1; TRBD1 aligns across 10 bases. V lost 5 bases to trimming and J lost 5 bases; unmatched junction nucleotides: 8. CDR1 is MNHEY, CDR2 SVGAGI, per germline. There are 15 residues in the CDR3. The CDR3 region is CASSRDRGMVTEAFF. CDR3 DNA: TGTGCCAGCAGTCGGGACAGGGGAATGGTAACTGAAGCTTTCTTT.

The CDR3 region is CASSGRLAGPYEQYF. DNA for the CDR3: TGTGCCAGCAGTGGACGACTAGCGGGGCCCTACGAGCAGTACTTC. This sequence joins TRBV2 and TRBJ2-7; 11 positions match TRBD2. V gave up 4 bases and J gave up 2 bases; unmatched junction bases: 4. The CDR3 has 15 amino acids. Germline CDR1 reads SNHLY; CDR2 reads FYNNEI.

This clone showed up just a few times. The chain recombines TRBV12-2 with TRBJ2-3; TRBD2 was called by the table and not checked on the DNA. TRBV12-2 is assigned pseudogene status. The CDR3 contains 21 residues. CDR3 in DNA: TGTGCAAGTCGCTTAGCCGGGCGGGGGGCGTCCCCAGACGCTAGCACAGATACGCAGTATTTT. Translating it yields CASRLAGRGASPDASTDTQYF.

This clone came up once. This chain joins TRBV4-1 and TRBJ2-1, with 13 bases that match TRBD2. Per the germline V gene, CDR1 is MGHRA and CDR2 is YSYEKL. J gave up 6 bases and V 4 bases, and 3 bases lay outside the gene matches. The CDR3 is 15 residues long. The CDR3 loop reads CASSPRTSGGNEQFF. As DNA, the CDR3 is TGCGCCAGCAGCCCCCGGACTAGCGGGGGCAATGAGCAGTTCTTC.

The chain couples TRBV30 to TRBJ1-3, with 7 bases aligning to TRBD1. The trim removed 0 bases at V and 0 bases at J, leaving 20 bases unmatched. Germline V gene data show CDR1 as GTSNPN and CDR2 as SVGIG (reference sequence). The CDR3 has 21 residues. CDR3: CAWSVRKGTATSSRSGNTIYF. For the CDR3, the DNA is TGTGCCTGGAGTGTACGGAAGGGGACAGCAACTTCCTCGCGCTCTGGAAACACCATATATTTT.

This clone appeared a single time. V and J are TRBV7-8 and TRBJ1-3; a possible D gene is TRBD1 (5 bases). CDR3 length: 15 amino acids. Trimming took 1 base from V and 4 from J, leaving 11 bases between them. Per the germline V gene, CDR1 is SGHVS and CDR2 is FQNEAQ. The CDR3 DNA sequence: TGTGCCAGCAGCTTAGTGGGGGACGGGGGAAACACCATATATTTT. Its protein product is CASSLVGDGGNTIYF.

V gene TRBV28 combines with J gene TRBJ2-7; D is tentatively TRBD1 or TRBD2 (5 bases each). Germline V lookup: CDR1 MDHEN, CDR2 SYDVKM. Trimming removed 5 bases at V and 1 base at J, with 12 bases between. This CDR3 is 14 amino acids long. The DNA for the CDR3 is TGTGCCAGCAGTACTTGGGACGGGTCCTACGAGCAGTACTTC. Its protein product is CASSTWDGSYEQYF. Full variable domain (remainder filled in from reference TRBV28 and TRBJ2-7): DVKVTQSSRYLVKRTGEKVFLECVQDMDHENMFWYRQDPGLGLRLIYFSYDVKMKEKGDIPEGYSVSREKKERFSLILESASTNQTSMYLCASSTWDGSYEQYFGPGTRLTVT.

The chain's CDR3 is CASTEDSSIDTIYF. In nucleotides, the CDR3 is TGTGCCAGCACTGAGGACAGCTCTATTGACACCATATATTTT. This sequence joins TRBV9 and TRBJ1-3, with a tentative D call TRBD1 (6 bases). Per germline, CDR1 SGDLS and CDR2 YYNGEE. V was pared by 6 bases and J by 8 bases, with 18 bases between. This CDR3 is built from 14 residues.

The chain combines TRBV11-2 with TRBJ2-3; D is perhaps TRBD1 (6 bases). CDR3 length: 14 residues. Trimming took 1 base from V and 8 from J, leaving 13 bases between them. Germline lookup yields CDR1 SGHAT and CDR2 FQNNGV. The CDR3 sequence: CASSLVRQVGTQYF. The CDR3 nucleotides read TGTGCCAGCAGCTTAGTCCGACAGGTCGGTACGCAGTATTTT.

The chain joins TRBV5-8 to TRBJ2-1, with D perhaps matching TRBD1 (6 bases). This CDR3 comprises 15 residues. Germline V gene sequence: CDR1 SGHTS, CDR2 YDEGEE. V lost 1 base to trimming and J lost 6 bases, with 14 bases between them. The CDR3 nucleotides read TGTGCCAGCAGCTTGTACCGGGACATGTTCAATGAGCAGTTCTTC. Protein product: CASSLYRDMFNEQFF.

V usage is TRBV28 and J usage is TRBJ1-5; D call uncertain. This CDR3 spans 12 amino acids. Trimming stripped 5 bases from V and 6 bases from J, with 8 bases between. From germline, CDR1 is MDHEN and CDR2 SYDVKM. The CDR3 DNA reads as TGTGCCAGCAGTCCCAACGGTCAGCCCCAGCATTTT. The encoded protein is CASSPNGQPQHF.

A note on this clone: Its ends do not fully match the called genes, so a read error is possible. At the DNA level, this CDR3 is encoded by other sequences in the same sample as well. This chain uses TRBV7-2 with TRBJ2-7; 9 bases line up with TRBD2. Germline V gene data show CDR1 as SGHTA and CDR2 as FQGNSA. The CDR3 runs to 12 residues. CDR3 amino acids: CASSFRTSGLDF. As DNA, the CDR3 is TGTGCCAGCAGCTTCCGAACTAGCGGGCTAGACTTC.

This clone was seen once. The CDR3 coding sequence is TGTGCCAGCTCACCAAGGCTAGCGGGGTTATCGTCCTACAATGAGCAGTTCTTC. This codes for CASSPRLAGLSSYNEQFF. The genes are TRBV18 and TRBJ2-1; TRBD2 aligns across 9 bases. CDR1 and CDR2 from the germline V gene are KGHSH and LQKENI. The CDR3 consists of 18 residues. J lost 1 base, V lost 2 bases, and 9 bases had no gene match.

The V gene is TRBV5-5, the J gene TRBJ2-7; no clear D gene. Germline-derived CDR1 and CDR2 are SGHKS and YYEKEE (reference sequence). The CDR3 has 14 amino acids. V shed 0 bases and J shed 0 bases, with 7 bases lying between them. CDR3 region: CASSLDSFSYEQYF. For the CDR3, the DNA is TGTGCCAGCAGCTTGGACAGCTTCTCCTACGAGCAGTACTTC.

The chain combines TRBV5-4 with TRBJ2-3, with 7 bases aligning to TRBD2. CDR1 SGHNT and CDR2 YYREEE come from the germline V gene (reference sequence). The CDR3 covers 16 residues. V shed 2 bases and J 1 base; nucleotides not matched to a gene: 7. DNA for the CDR3: TGTGCCAGCAGCTTTGGGGGAGGGTCCCGCACAGATACGCAGTATTTT. Protein sequence: CASSFGGGSRTDTQYF.

V gene TRBV7-9 combines with J gene TRBJ2-7; D not certain. The CDR3 contains 12 residues. The ends were cut back, 3 bases at V and 6 bases at J, with 9 bases in the middle. CDR1 and CDR2 from the germline V gene are SEHNR and FQNEAQ (reference sequence). For the CDR3, the DNA is TGTGCCAGCAGCTTCGTAGGCCGCGAGCAGTACTTC. Translated, it gives CASSFVGREQYF.

V and J are TRBV2 and TRBJ2-7; no reliable D call. CDR1 is SNHLY and CDR2 is FYNNEI in the germline V gene. Trimming cost V 5 bases and J 7 bases, with 12 bases left between them. CDR3 length: 12 amino acids. CDR3 protein: CASSPGWEEQYF. The CDR3 coding sequence is TGTGCCAGCAGTCCTGGGTGGGAAGAGCAGTACTTC.

The rearrangement links TRBV15 to TRBJ1-1, with D unresolved. Germline loops: CDR1 LNHNV, CDR2 YYDKDF (reference sequence). This CDR3 spans 17 amino acids. V gave up 0 bases and J gave up 0 bases, with 14 bases separating them. CDR3 bases: TGTGCCACCAGCAGAGATCTGTCAAAAGGCATGAACACTGAAGCTTTCTTT. It specifies CATSRDLSKGMNTEAFF.